These 26 T cell receptor beta chains originate from one sample sequenced in a study of OX40 agonist ivuxolimab in advanced cancers. Repertoires were generated with immunoSEQ multiplex PCR, while TCRdb's copy carries only in-frame clones and drops some. This sample has 50,000 or so clones; 85% to 95% occur once, and the top ten carry around 26%. Sequenced material: CD4+ or CD8+ T cells sorted from blood, taken in a trial of the OX40 agonist ivuxolimab. The source of these receptors is an adult with an advanced solid tumor such as melanoma, head and neck, liver or kidney cancer.

The chain links TRBV27 to TRBJ1-4; 8 bases align to TRBD1. Losses at the gene ends were 2 bases for V and 5 bases for J; bases not matched to a gene: 4. The germline V gene has CDR1 MNHEY and CDR2 SMNVEV (reference sequence). The CDR3 extends over 15 amino acids. This chain's CDR3 is CASSLGDRPNEKLFF. The CDR3 nucleotides are TGTGCCAGCAGTTTAGGGGACAGGCCAAATGAAAAACTGTTTTTT.

This clone was detected only once. V gene TRBV11-2 combines with J gene TRBJ2-3, with D hard to call. Trimming cost V 0 bases and J 6 bases, with 13 bases left between them. The CDR3 has 15 residues. CDR1 and CDR2 from the germline V gene are SGHAT and FQNNGV. The CDR3 sequence: CASSLDLSEADTQYF. In nucleotides, the CDR3 is TGTGCCAGCAGCTTAGATCTTTCCGAAGCGGATACGCAGTATTTT.

The chain employs TRBV9 and TRBJ1-3; the D is unclear. CDR1 and CDR2 (germline): SGDLS, YYNGEE. V was trimmed by 0 bases and J by 0 bases, leaving 10 bases between them. The CDR3 length is 16 residues. This CDR3 is CASSVGGTDSGNTIYF. The CDR3 nucleotides read TGTGCCAGCAGCGTAGGTGGTACCGACTCTGGAAACACCATATATTTT.

The V gene is TRBV6-5, the J gene TRBJ2-1, with D possibly called TRBD1 or TRBD2 (5 bases each). The length of the CDR3 is 15 residues. CDR1 is MNHEY, CDR2 SVGAGI, per germline. The V gene lost 1 base and the J gene lost 8 bases, with 15 bases spanning the gap. The CDR3 nucleotides are TGTGCCAGCAGTTACTTCGGGTTACGAGGGGATGAGCAGTTCTTC. Residues: CASSYFGLRGDEQFF.

J is TRBJ2-7 and V is TRBV27, with 8 bases matching TRBD2. The V gene's germline CDR1 is MNHEY and CDR2 SMNVEV (reference sequence). This CDR3 region has 14 residues. Trimming removed 5 bases from V and 1 base from J; junction bases left unmatched: 4. The DNA of the CDR3 is TGTGCCAGCAGTCTGACTAGCGAGTCCTACGAGCAGTACTTC. Its protein product is CASSLTSESYEQYF.

The chain uses TRBV19 and TRBJ2-7, with D possibly being TRBD1 (6 bases). The ends were cut back, 4 bases at V and 5 bases at J, with 15 bases in the middle. The CDR3 covers 14 residues. Germline loops: CDR1 LNHDA, CDR2 SQIVND (reference sequence). The CDR3 DNA sequence: TGTGCCAGTAGTAAAACAGGGCGTCGCAACGAGCAGTACTTC. Its translation is CASSKTGRRNEQYF.

This clone was counted a single time. The chain carries TRBV5-6 and TRBJ2-1; 7 bases are shared with TRBD2. Germline trimming cut 4 bases from V and 5 bases from J; bases unmatched to any gene: 12. The germline gives CDR1 SGHDT, CDR2 YYEEEE. The CDR3 runs to 16 residues. CDR3 residues: CASSHLSGIAHNEQFF. Here the CDR3 DNA reads TGTGCCAGCAGCCACCTCAGCGGGATTGCGCACAATGAGCAGTTCTTC.

In regard to this clone: The identical CDR3 is also encoded by other nucleotide sequences in the sample. The chain couples TRBV6-4 to TRBJ1-1, with a weak D call TRBD1 (5 bases). The CDR3 is 12 amino acids. The V gene's germline CDR1 is MRHNA and CDR2 SNTAGT. Trimming removed 6 bases from V and 5 bases from J, with 10 bases in between. CDR3 residues: CASSDGGTEAFF. Here the CDR3 DNA reads TGTGCCAGCAGCGACGGGGGGACTGAAGCTTTCTTT.

This rearrangement joins TRBV7-2 to TRBJ2-7; D ambiguous. This CDR3 comprises 11 residues. Trimming took 0 bases from V and 6 from J, leaving 3 bases between them. Germline loops: CDR1 SGHTA, CDR2 FQGNSA. In nucleotides, the CDR3 is TGTGCCAGCAGCTTAGCGCTCGAGCAGTACTTC. Translated: CASSLALEQYF. Based on the CDR3 plus reference TRBV7-2 and TRBJ2-7, the full variable domain is GAGVSQSPSNKVTEKGKDVELRCDPISGHTALYWYRQSLGQGLEFLIYFQGNSAPDKSGLPSDRFSAERTGGSVSTLTIQRTQQEDSAVYLCASSLALEQYFGPGTRLTVT.

The chain carries TRBV4-3 and TRBJ1-1; D is possibly TRBD1 (5 bases). Germline CDR1 is LGHNA and CDR2 is YSLEER. This CDR3 is built from 15 residues. The V gene lost 0 bases and the J gene lost 3 bases, with 11 bases spanning the gap. The CDR3 is CASSQDEGSYTEAFF. The DNA for the CDR3 is TGCGCCAGCAGCCAAGACGAGGGGTCATACACTGAAGCTTTCTTT.

This sequence joins TRBV7-2 and TRBJ2-7, with 7 bases matching TRBD1. This CDR3 is built from 16 residues. Germline CDR1 reads SGHTA; CDR2 reads FQGNSA. The V gene end was trimmed by 3 bases and the J gene end by 0 bases; junction bases not matched to a gene: 8. DNA for the CDR3: TGTGCCAGCAGCTTTTCTCCAGGGGGAAGCTCCTACGAGCAGTACTTC. Protein sequence: CASSFSPGGSSYEQYF. The whole variable domain, remainder taken from reference TRBV7-2 and TRBJ2-7, is GAGVSQSPSNKVTEKGKDVELRCDPISGHTALYWYRQSLGQGLEFLIYFQGNSAPDKSGLPSDRFSAERTGGSVSTLTIQRTQQEDSAVYLCASSFSPGGSSYEQYFGPGTRLTVT.

CDR3 amino acids: CASSLVDRDSGNTIYF. Here the CDR3 DNA reads TGTGCCAGCAGCTTAGTCGACAGGGACTCTGGAAACACCATATATTTT. This chain connects TRBV7-6 to TRBJ1-3; 7 bases align to TRBD1. The CDR3 covers 16 residues. The V gene end was trimmed by 1 base and the J gene end by 0 bases; junction bases not matched to a gene: 3. CDR1 SGHVS and CDR2 FNYEAQ come from the germline V gene.

The rearrangement links TRBV5-6 to TRBJ2-2; D is perhaps TRBD2 (7 bases). V gave up 4 bases and J gave up 3 bases, with 10 bases separating them. The germline V gene encodes CDR1 SGHDT and CDR2 YYEEEE. The CDR3 contains 14 residues. The CDR3 is CASSPGGHTGELFF. The CDR3 DNA is TGTGCCAGCAGCCCCGGGGGGCACACCGGGGAGCTGTTTTTT.

The gene calls are TRBV27 and TRBJ2-4; D may be TRBD1 (5 bases). The germline V gene encodes CDR1 MNHEY and CDR2 SMNVEV (reference sequence). Deletions cut 5 bases from V and 0 bases from J, with 14 bases between. This CDR3 region has 16 residues. The CDR3: CASSLRQRLAKNIQYF. The CDR3 coding sequence is TGTGCCAGCAGTCTAAGACAGCGACTAGCCAAAAACATTCAGTACTTC.

Only a few counts were recorded for this clone. The chain couples TRBV19 to TRBJ2-1; D is undetermined. The CDR3 contains 12 residues. Trimming removed 6 bases at V and 7 bases at J, with 10 bases between. CDR1 is LNHDA, CDR2 SQIVND, per germline (reference sequence). CDR3 sequence reads: CASSTRLNEQFF. The CDR3 DNA follows: TGTGCCAGTAGCACCAGGCTAAATGAGCAGTTCTTC.

The gene calls are TRBV28 and TRBJ1-1; 10 positions agree with TRBD1. V lost 2 bases, J lost 1 base, and 7 bases stayed unmatched. Germline assignment: CDR1 MDHEN and CDR2 SYDVKM. The CDR3 is 17 amino acids. The CDR3 bases are TGTGCCAGCAGTTTAGACAGGGGGCATATGGAGAACACTGAAGCTTTCTTT. It encodes CASSLDRGHMENTEAFF.

The chain has TRBV5-8 and TRBJ2-7; unclear D gene. Trimming left V 0 bases short and J 4 bases short, with 11 bases between. This CDR3 has 14 residues. From germline, CDR1 is SGHTS and CDR2 YDEGEE. The CDR3 loop is CASSLEESYYEQYF. The CDR3 DNA is TGTGCCAGCAGCTTGGAGGAGTCTTATTACGAGCAGTACTTC.

The chain recombines TRBV7-9 with TRBJ2-7, with 8 bases aligning to TRBD2. V dropped 2 bases and J dropped 2; count of bases not matched to a gene: 5. Germline CDR1 is SEHNR and CDR2 is FQNEAQ (reference sequence). The CDR3 runs to 15 residues. CDR3 residues: CASSLKAGETYEQYF. The CDR3 DNA reads as TGTGCCAGCAGCTTAAAAGCGGGAGAAACCTACGAGCAGTACTTC. The whole variable domain, remainder taken from reference TRBV7-9 and TRBJ2-7, is DTGVSQNPRHKITKRGQNVTFRCDPISEHNRLYWYRQTLGQGPEFLTYFQNEAQLEKSRLLSDRFSAERPKGSFSTLEIQRTEQGDSAMYLCASSLKAGETYEQYFGPGTRLTVT.

Sample share makes this clone medium-sized. The chain is built from TRBV7-9 and TRBJ1-4; D remains ambiguous. The CDR3 has 14 residues. Trimming removed 6 bases from V and 3 bases from J, with 11 bases in between. CDR1 SEHNR and CDR2 FQNEAQ come from the germline V gene (reference sequence). The CDR3 DNA is TGTGCCAGCAGTCCGGTTGGGTCTAATGAAAAACTGTTTTTT. Translating gives CASSPVGSNEKLFF.

This rearrangement joins TRBV7-9 to TRBJ2-2, with 8 bases matching TRBD1. The CDR3 totals 14 residues. V lost 8 bases and J lost 3; bases outside the gene matches: 5. CDR1 SEHNR and CDR2 FQNEAQ come from the germline V gene (reference sequence). The CDR3, as DNA: TGTGCCAGCGGACCCAGGGGGCACACCGGGGAGCTGTTTTTT. Encoded protein: CASGPRGHTGELFF.

Only a few counts were recorded for this clone. The chain combines TRBV4-3 with TRBJ2-3; 7 bases map to TRBD2. This CDR3 has 15 amino acids. V lost 4 bases and J lost 1; bases outside the gene matches: 5. The germline V gene has CDR1 LGHNA and CDR2 YSLEER. The CDR3 region is CASSRGSSGTDTQYF. CDR3 DNA: TGCGCCAGCAGCCGCGGGAGTTCAGGCACAGATACGCAGTATTTT.

The chain employs TRBV7-9 and TRBJ1-4; D possibly corresponds to TRBD1 (6 bases). Between the trimmed V and J ends, which lost 3 bases and 7 bases, there was a span of 15 bases. This CDR3 spans 15 amino acids. Germline loops: CDR1 SEHNR, CDR2 FQNEAQ (reference sequence). The CDR3 loop is CASSLTRGWVEKLFF. The DNA of the CDR3 is TGTGCCAGCAGCTTGACCAGGGGATGGGTTGAAAAACTGTTTTTT.

The rearrangement links TRBV10-3 to TRBJ2-3; D unclear. CDR3 size: 16 residues. The V gene's germline CDR1 is ENHRY and CDR2 SYGVKD. Trimming left V 0 bases short and J 1 base short, with 11 bases between. CDR3 sequence: CAISESRTLGTDTQYF. The CDR3 DNA reads TGTGCCATCAGTGAGTCGCGCACTCTCGGCACAGATACGCAGTATTTT.

This clone was seen once. The gene calls are TRBV11-2 and TRBJ1-2; 8 bases fit TRBD1. The CDR3 covers 15 residues. The V gene's germline CDR1 is SGHAT and CDR2 FQNNGV. The junction had 6 bases not matched to a gene; V was cut back by 0 bases and J by 6 bases. The CDR3 nucleotides are TGTGCCAGCAGCTTAGAGGGGGGGACAGGTGATGGCTACACCTTC. It yields the protein CASSLEGGTGDGYTF.

The V call is TRBV4-1, the J call TRBJ2-3; TRBD2 agrees at 7 bases. The CDR3 has 18 amino acids. Per the germline V gene, CDR1 is MGHRA and CDR2 is YSYEKL. The V and J ends lost 0 bases and 1 base, in that order; junction bases with no gene match: 10. The DNA for the CDR3 is TGCGCCAGCAGCCAAGAGGGAGGGCAGATTCTACGCACAGATACGCAGTATTTT. It encodes CASSQEGGQILRTDTQYF.

This chain uses TRBV7-3 with TRBJ2-1; TRBD2 matches 9 bases. The germline V gene encodes CDR1 SGHTA and CDR2 FQGTGA. The CDR3 is made up of 16 amino acids. J was trimmed by 6 bases and V by 1 base; bases with no gene match: 7. Here the CDR3 DNA reads TGTGCCAGCAGCTTAATTTGGCGGGAGGGCCGCAATGAGCAGTTCTTC. Encoded protein: CASSLIWREGRNEQFF.